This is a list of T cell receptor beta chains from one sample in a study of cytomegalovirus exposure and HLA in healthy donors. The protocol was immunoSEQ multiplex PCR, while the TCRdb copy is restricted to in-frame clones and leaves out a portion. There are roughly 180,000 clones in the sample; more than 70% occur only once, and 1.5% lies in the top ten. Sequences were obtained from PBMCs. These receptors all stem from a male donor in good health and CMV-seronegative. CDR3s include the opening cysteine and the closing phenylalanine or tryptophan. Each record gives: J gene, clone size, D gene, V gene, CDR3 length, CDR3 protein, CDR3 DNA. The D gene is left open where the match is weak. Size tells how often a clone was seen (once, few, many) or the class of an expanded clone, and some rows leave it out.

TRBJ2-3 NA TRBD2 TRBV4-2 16 CASSQDPSGVTDTQYF TGTGCCAGCAGCCAAGACCCTAGCGGGGTCACAGATACGCAGTATTTT
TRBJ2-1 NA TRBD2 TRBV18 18 CASSPIPPASGGSNEQFF TGTGCCAGCTCACCAATCCCCCCCGCTAGCGGGGGGAGCAATGAGCAGTTCTTC
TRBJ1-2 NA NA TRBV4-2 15 CASSQDWRDPYGYTF TGTGCCAGCAGCCAAGATTGGAGGGACCCTTATGGCTACACCTTC
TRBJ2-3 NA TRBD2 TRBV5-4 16 CASSPYSGGAMDTQYF TGTGCCAGCAGCCCATATAGCGGGGGGGCTATGGATACGCAGTATTTT
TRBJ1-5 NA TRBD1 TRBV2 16 CASGGQGLDGNQPQHF TGTGCCAGCGGTGGACAGGGCTTGGATGGCAATCAGCCCCAGCATTTT
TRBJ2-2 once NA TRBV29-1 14 CSVHQGPNTGELFF TGCAGCGTTCATCAGGGCCCGAACACCGGGGAGCTGTTTTTT
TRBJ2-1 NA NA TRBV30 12 CAWSVVGPGRFF TGTGCCTGGAGTGTAGTTGGGCCAGGTCGATTCTTC
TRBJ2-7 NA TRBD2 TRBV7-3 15 CASSLTGGRINEQYF TGTGCCAGCAGCTTAACTGGCGGGAGAATAAACGAGCAGTACTTC
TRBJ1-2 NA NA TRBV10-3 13 CAIKGRQDYGYTF TGTGCCATCAAGGGTCGACAGGACTATGGCTACACCTTC
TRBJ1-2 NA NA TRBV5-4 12 CASSREDYGYTF TGTGCCAGCAGCAGGGAGGACTATGGCTACACCTTC